One and the same sample provided the 19 T cell receptor beta chains below, sequenced in a study of CD8+CD57+ T cells in acquired aplastic anemia. Genomic DNA served as template for TCR beta VDJ and CDR3 profiling. TCRdb re-analysed the reads in MiXCR, keeping a single row per CDR3 protein. The table lists more than 150,000 distinct CDR3 sequences, 45% to 60% of them singletons. Patients chosen for sequencing had CD8+CD57+ cells that had expanded, as shown by flow cytometry. The sequenced sample was sorted CD4+, CD8+, or CD8+CD57+ T cells (not recorded which) from PBMCs. These receptors all come from a human donor with aplastic anemia.

The sample holds many counts of this clonotype. V and J are TRBV24-1 and TRBJ1-5; no firm D call. Germline CDR1 reads KGHDR; CDR2 reads SFDVKD. The ends were cut back, 9 bases at V and 4 bases at J, with 12 bases in the middle. This CDR3 spans 13 amino acids. This CDR3 is CATSWGVNQPQHF. The CDR3 bases are TGTGCCACCTCCTGGGGTGTTAATCAGCCCCAGCATTTT.

This clonotype has a handful of counts. This chain links TRBV2 with TRBJ2-7; 7 nucleotides agree with TRBD2. V lost 4 bases and J lost 9; bases outside the gene matches: 6. CDR1 and CDR2 (germline): SNHLY, FYNNEI. The CDR3 is 12 amino acids. The CDR3 protein is CASSATGEGQYF. The DNA of the CDR3 is TGTGCCAGCAGTGCTACGGGGGAGGGGCAGTACTTC.

V gene TRBV18 combines with J gene TRBJ2-5; D remains unclear. CDR3 length equals 16 residues. The germline V gene encodes CDR1 KGHSH and CDR2 LQKENI. V was clipped by 2 bases and J by 2 bases, with 15 bases between them. The CDR3 is CASSPIEKDAQETQYF. Here the CDR3 DNA reads TGTGCCAGCTCACCAATTGAAAAGGACGCGCAAGAGACCCAGTACTTC.

The chain has TRBV10-3 and TRBJ1-5, with TRBD1 identical over 10 bases. J gave up 7 bases and V 8 bases, and 5 bases lay outside the gene matches. There are 13 residues in the CDR3. CDR1 and CDR2 (germline): ENHRY, SYGVKD. The CDR3 loop reads CAIRDRGQQPQHF. The DNA for the CDR3 is TGTGCCATCCGAGACAGGGGGCAACAGCCCCAGCATTTT.

The sample holds a few counts of this clonotype. The rearrangement joins TRBV30 to TRBJ2-3, with D possibly matching TRBD2 (7 bases). The CDR3 contains 15 residues. Trimming left V 4 bases short and J 0 bases short, with 14 bases between. CDR1 and CDR2 from the germline V gene are GTSNPN and SVGIG (reference sequence). The CDR3 sequence is CAWNTGGRSTDTQYF. CDR3 nucleotide sequence: TGTGCCTGGAATACCGGGGGGCGTAGCACAGATACGCAGTATTTT.

This clonotype was seen ten or more times. V gene TRBV7-9 combines with J gene TRBJ2-7; D unclear. Per germline, CDR1 SEHNR and CDR2 FQNEAQ (reference sequence). The V gene lost 5 bases and the J gene lost 2 bases, with 10 bases spanning the gap. The CDR3 extends over 13 amino acids. The CDR3 here is CASSLSGPYEQYF. The CDR3 DNA reads as TGTGCCAGCAGCCTTTCAGGACCCTACGAGCAGTACTTC.

The chain couples TRBV19 to TRBJ2-2, with no clear D. Germline-derived CDR1 and CDR2 are LNHDA and SQIVND (reference sequence). The CDR3 contains 12 residues. The V end lost 7 bases, the J end lost 7 bases, and 10 bases lay between the germline ends. CDR3: CASNKPSGELFF. As DNA, the CDR3 is TGTGCCAGTAACAAACCTAGCGGGGAGCTGTTTTTT.

The rearrangement joins TRBV11-1 to TRBJ1-2; 9 nucleotides match TRBD1. J was trimmed by 8 bases and V by 4 bases; bases with no gene match: 14. Per the germline V gene, CDR1 is SGHAT and CDR2 is FQDESV (reference sequence). The CDR3 has 16 residues. Here the CDR3 DNA reads TGTGCCAGCAGCTCGCCCGGGACAGGGCATCTCGCCGGCTACACCTTC. Residues: CASSSPGTGHLAGYTF.

The J gene is TRBJ2-2, the V gene TRBV2, with D perhaps matching TRBD2 (6 bases). V was trimmed by 4 bases and J by 3 bases, leaving 9 bases between them. The CDR3 extends over 14 amino acids. Per germline, CDR1 SNHLY and CDR2 FYNNEI. The CDR3 DNA reads as TGTGCCAGCAGTGTCGGGAGATACACCGGGGAGCTGTTTTTT. Translation gives CASSVGRYTGELFF.

This clonotype was detected only a few times. This rearrangement joins TRBV2 to TRBJ1-1, with 9 nucleotides matching TRBD1. The length of the CDR3 is 14 residues. The trim removed 7 bases at V and 2 bases at J, leaving 5 bases unmatched. Per the germline V gene, CDR1 is SNHLY and CDR2 is FYNNEI. The CDR3: CASMADRGNTEAFF. The DNA for the CDR3 is TGTGCCAGCATGGCGGACAGGGGAAACACTGAAGCTTTCTTT.

Remarks on this clonotype: A read error may be the cause here, since a much bigger clone is one base away. The CDR3 ends on some other residue instead of the conserved phenylalanine or tryptophan, so this is likely a read error. The chain uses TRBV6-4 and TRBJ2-3; 11 bases agree with TRBD2. Unmatched junction bases numbered 5, after V lost 5 bases and J lost 4 bases. Germline V gives CDR1 MRHNA, CDR2 SNTAGT. The CDR3 runs 15 residues. The CDR3 protein is CASSTSGGYADTQYL. CDR3 in DNA: TGTGCCAGCAGTACTAGCGGGGGATATGCAGATACGCAGTATCTT.

The table lists this clonotype with a few counts. This chain uses TRBV24-1 with TRBJ2-3; weak D call: TRBD2 (5 bases). CDR1 is KGHDR and CDR2 is SFDVKD in the germline V gene. This CDR3 has 13 residues. Trimming left V 2 bases short and J 5 bases short, with 7 bases between. CDR3 protein: CATSDSGVDTQYF. As DNA, the CDR3 is TGTGCCACCAGTGATTCCGGGGTAGATACGCAGTATTTT.

In this sample, this clonotype turned up many times. The chain employs TRBV3-1 and TRBJ2-5; D not certain. V was cut by 1 base and J by 5 bases, with 8 bases left in between. The CDR3 covers 13 residues. The germline CDR1 and CDR2 sequences are LGHDT and YNNKEL (reference sequence). CDR3 sequence (DNA): TGTGCCAGCAGCCAAGGACTCTCTGAGACCCAGTACTTC. It codes for CASSQGLSETQYF.

The chain combines TRBV30 with TRBJ2-3; the D is unclear. There are 14 residues in the CDR3. V was pared by 3 bases and J by 5 bases, with 15 bases between. Germline V CDR1 and CDR2: GTSNPN, SVGIG (reference sequence). CDR3 in amino acids: CAWRPSAWVDTQYF. The CDR3 DNA sequence: TGTGCCTGGAGGCCCTCCGCGTGGGTAGATACGCAGTATTTT.

CDR3 in DNA: TGTGCCAGCAGCGTAGCGGGCGGGACAGGGTCATTTGGGGCCAACGTCCTGACTTTC. Protein sequence: CASSVAGGTGSFGANVLTF. This rearrangement joins TRBV9 to TRBJ2-6, with 9 bases identical to TRBD1. Trimming cost V 0 bases and J 3 bases; bases outside gene matches: 10. The CDR3 has 19 residues. Germline lookup yields CDR1 SGDLS and CDR2 YYNGEE.

This clonotype was observed a handful of times. The chain recombines TRBV7-8 with TRBJ2-1, with a possible D match to TRBD1 (5 bases). The ends were cut back, 3 bases at V and 4 bases at J, with 7 bases in the middle. The CDR3 loop spans 13 amino acids. Germline CDR1 and CDR2: SGHVS and FQNEAQ. The CDR3 loop reads CASSLSGYNEQFF. The CDR3 nucleotides are TGTGCCAGCAGCTTGTCAGGGTACAATGAGCAGTTCTTC.

Notes on this clonotype: An end of the junction differs from the germline gene, which may be a read error. The rearrangement uses TRBV5-1 and TRBJ1-4, with unresolved D. The CDR3 has 16 residues. CDR1 and CDR2 from the germline V gene are SGHRS and YFSETQ. CDR3 in DNA: TGCGCCAGCAGCTTGGCGGCGGCCAGGTATAATGGAAAACTGTTTTTT. Its protein product is CASSLAAARYNGKLFF. Filled out from reference TRBV5-1 and TRBJ1-4, the complete variable domain reads KAGVTQTPRYLIKTRGQQVTLSCSPISGHRSVSWYQQTPGQGLQFLFEYFSETQRNKGNFPGRFSGRQFSNSRSEMNVSTLELGDSALYLCASSLAAARYNGKLFFGSGTQLSVL.

There are many counts of this clonotype. The genes are TRBV6-1 and TRBJ1-5, with D maybe TRBD1 (5 bases). Germline V lookup: CDR1 MNHNS, CDR2 SASEGT. The V end was cut by 6 bases, the J end by 5 bases, with 17 bases between. The CDR3 extends over 15 amino acids. The CDR3 region is CASSMVGPGDQPQHF. CDR3 sequence (DNA): TGTGCCAGCAGCATGGTGGGGCCAGGAGATCAGCCCCAGCATTTT.

V is TRBV6-1 and J is TRBJ2-2; D remains unclear. Looked up from germline, CDR1 is MNHNS and CDR2 is SASEGT. V lost 4 bases and J lost 5, with 8 bases in between. This CDR3 is built from 13 residues. This CDR3 is CASSGQSTGELFF. The CDR3 coding sequence is TGTGCCAGCAGTGGCCAGTCGACCGGGGAGCTGTTTTTT.